This record covers a single T cell receptor beta chain. Its specificity is not known. This record belongs to a study of cytomegalovirus exposure and HLA in healthy donors. Study at large: Genetic ancestry analysis placed around 76% of the 400 or so donors that were genotyped in the Caucasian-associated cluster. The study, taken as a whole, reports: Accounts indicate the classifier identified cytomegalovirus status with strong specificity and sensitivity. Among TCR sequences, most were rare, though some public TCRs appeared in many donors. Most CMV-associated TCR beta chains were later found to appear HLA-restricted.

The PCR had 60 Vbeta and 13 Jbeta primers. Assay: immunoSEQ multiplex PCR; the TCRdb copy retains only in-frame clones and omits some. The sample includes about 160,000 clones, roughly 81% of them seen just once. The germline V and J ends were trimmed by 0 bases and 0 bases, with 10 bases remaining between them. CDR3 length: 16 amino acids. Germline loops: CDR1 LGHNA, CDR2 YSLEER. Material for sequencing was PBMCs. J is TRBJ2-3 and V is TRBV4-3; TRBD1 might be the D (6 bases). This clonotype originated in a man between 18 and 35 years old in good health and CMV-seropositive. The CDR3 loop reads CASSQEPGASTDTQYF. Here the CDR3 DNA reads TGCGCCAGCAGCCAAGAACCAGGGGCTAGCACAGATACGCAGTATTTT.